This record concerns one T cell receptor (beta chain) sequence. This entry belongs to a study of blood T cell repertoires in COVID-19. Libraries were prepared by immunoSEQ multiplex PCR; TCRdb keeps only in-frame clonotypes and omits some of them. The sample has 300,000 or so clones; roughly 92% are singletons. The sequencing sample was made of peripheral blood. The sequence came from a young woman with COVID-19, enrolled during active disease.

The CDR3 loop is CASSWGPNTGELFF. DNA of the CDR3: TGTGCCAGCAGCTGGGGGCCGAACACCGGGGAGCTGTTTTTT. The chain is built from TRBV7-7 and TRBJ2-2; D might be TRBD1 (6 bases). The CDR3 covers 14 residues. Germline values: CDR1 SSHAT, CDR2 FNYEAQ (reference sequence). V was clipped by 4 bases and J by 0 bases, with 6 bases between them. Supplemented by reference TRBV7-7 and TRBJ2-2, the full variable domain reads GAGVSQSPRYKVTKRGQDVTLRCDPISSHATLYWYQQALGQGPEFLTYFNYEAQPDKSGLPSDRFSAERPEGSISTLTIQRTEQRDSAMYRCASSWGPNTGELFFGEGSRLTVL.